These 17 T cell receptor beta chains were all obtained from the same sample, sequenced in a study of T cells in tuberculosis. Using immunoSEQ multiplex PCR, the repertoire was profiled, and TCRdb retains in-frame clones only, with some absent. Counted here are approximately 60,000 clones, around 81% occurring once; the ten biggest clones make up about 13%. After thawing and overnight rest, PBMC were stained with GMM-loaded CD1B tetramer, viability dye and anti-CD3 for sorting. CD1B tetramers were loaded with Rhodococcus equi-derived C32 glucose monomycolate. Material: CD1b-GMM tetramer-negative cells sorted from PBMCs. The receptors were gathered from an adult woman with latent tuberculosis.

CDR3 loop: CASSGLGAMAFF. Here the CDR3 DNA reads TGTGCCAGCAGTGGCCTGGGGGCGATGGCTTTCTTT. The chain couples TRBV9 to TRBJ1-1; maybe TRBD1 (6 bases). V was pared by 5 bases and J by 11 bases, with 16 bases between. The CDR3 loop spans 12 amino acids. Germline V CDR1 and CDR2: SGDLS, YYNGEE.

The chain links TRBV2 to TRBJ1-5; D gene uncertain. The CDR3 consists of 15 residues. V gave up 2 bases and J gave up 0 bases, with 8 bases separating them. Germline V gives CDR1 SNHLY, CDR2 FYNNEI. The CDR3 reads CASSENGNSNQPQHF. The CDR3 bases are TGTGCCAGCAGTGAAAACGGGAATAGCAATCAGCCCCAGCATTTT.

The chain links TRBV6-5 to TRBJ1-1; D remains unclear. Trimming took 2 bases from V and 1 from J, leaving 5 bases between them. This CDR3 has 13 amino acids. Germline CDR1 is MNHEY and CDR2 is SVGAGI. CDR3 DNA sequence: TGTGCCAGCAGTTACGGCGGGAACACTGAAGCTTTCTTT. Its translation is CASSYGGNTEAFF.

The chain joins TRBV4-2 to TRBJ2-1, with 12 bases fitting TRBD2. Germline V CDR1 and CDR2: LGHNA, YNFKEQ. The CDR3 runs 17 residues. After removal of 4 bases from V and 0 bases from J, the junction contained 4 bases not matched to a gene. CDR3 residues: CASSLRTSGNSYNEQFF. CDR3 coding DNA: TGTGCCAGCAGCCTCCGGACTAGCGGGAACTCCTACAATGAGCAGTTCTTC.

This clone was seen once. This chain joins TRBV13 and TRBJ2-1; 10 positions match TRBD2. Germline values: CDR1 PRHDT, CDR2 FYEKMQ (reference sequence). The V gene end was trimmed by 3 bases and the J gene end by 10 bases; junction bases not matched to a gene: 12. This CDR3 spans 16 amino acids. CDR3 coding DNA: TGTGCCAGCAGCTTCGGACTAGCGGCTTCCGCGGGCGAGCAGTTCTTC. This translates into CASSFGLAASAGEQFF.

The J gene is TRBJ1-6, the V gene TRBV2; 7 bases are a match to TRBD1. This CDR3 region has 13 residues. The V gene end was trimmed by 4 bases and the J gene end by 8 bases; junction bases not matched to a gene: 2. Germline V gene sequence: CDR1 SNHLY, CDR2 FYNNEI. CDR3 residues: CASSGQGDSPLHF. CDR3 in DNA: TGTGCCAGCAGTGGGCAGGGGGATTCACCCCTCCACTTT.

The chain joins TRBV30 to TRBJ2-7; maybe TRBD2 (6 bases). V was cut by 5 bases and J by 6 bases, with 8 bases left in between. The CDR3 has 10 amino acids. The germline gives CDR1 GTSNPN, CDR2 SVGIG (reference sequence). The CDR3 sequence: CAWGGLEQYF. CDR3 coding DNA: TGTGCCTGGGGGGGACTCGAGCAGTACTTC.

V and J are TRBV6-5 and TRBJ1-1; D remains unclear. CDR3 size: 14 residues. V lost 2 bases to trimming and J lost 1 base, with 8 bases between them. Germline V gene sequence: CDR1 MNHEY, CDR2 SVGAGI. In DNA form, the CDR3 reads TGTGCCAGCAGTTACGGGCAGTCGAACACTGAAGCTTTCTTT. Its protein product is CASSYGQSNTEAFF.

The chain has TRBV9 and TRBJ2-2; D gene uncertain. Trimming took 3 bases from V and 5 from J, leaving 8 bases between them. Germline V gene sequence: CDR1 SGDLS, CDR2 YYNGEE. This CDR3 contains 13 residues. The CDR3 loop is CASSAQRTGELFF. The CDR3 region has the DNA TGTGCCAGCAGCGCCCAGCGTACCGGGGAGCTGTTTTTT. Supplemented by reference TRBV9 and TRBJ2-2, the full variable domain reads DSGVTQTPKHLITATGQRVTLRCSPRSGDLSVYWYQQSLDQGLQFLIQYYNGEERAKGNILERFSAQQFPDLHSELNLSSLELGDSALYFCASSAQRTGELFFGEGSRLTVL.

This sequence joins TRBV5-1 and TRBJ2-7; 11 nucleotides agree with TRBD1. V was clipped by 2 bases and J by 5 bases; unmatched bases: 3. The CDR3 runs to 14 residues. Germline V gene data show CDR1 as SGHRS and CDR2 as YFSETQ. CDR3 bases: TGCGCCAGCAGCTTTCCGGGACAGGGGGACGAGCAGTACTTC. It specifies CASSFPGQGDEQYF.

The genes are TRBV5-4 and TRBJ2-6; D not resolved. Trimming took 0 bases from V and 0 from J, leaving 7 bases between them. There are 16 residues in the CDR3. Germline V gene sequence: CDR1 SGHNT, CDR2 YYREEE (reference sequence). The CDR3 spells CASSLAVSSGANVLTF. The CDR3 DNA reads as TGTGCCAGCAGCTTGGCGGTTAGCTCTGGGGCCAACGTCCTGACTTTC.

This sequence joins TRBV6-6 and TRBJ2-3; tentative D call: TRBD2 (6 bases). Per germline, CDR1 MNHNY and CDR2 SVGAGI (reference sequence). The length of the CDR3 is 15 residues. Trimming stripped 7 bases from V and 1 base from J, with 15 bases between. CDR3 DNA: TGTGCCAGCACCGGAGGGCGGATGGGCACAGATACGCAGTATTTT. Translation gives CASTGGRMGTDTQYF.

CDR3 in amino acids: CASSQGYRYEQYF. As DNA, the CDR3 is TGTGCCAGCAGCCAAGGGTATAGATACGAGCAGTACTTC. V usage is TRBV14 and J usage is TRBJ2-7; D gene unclear. Looked up from germline, CDR1 is SGHDN and CDR2 is FVKESK. The V gene lost 1 base and the J gene lost 4 bases, with 8 bases spanning the gap. The CDR3 runs to 13 residues.

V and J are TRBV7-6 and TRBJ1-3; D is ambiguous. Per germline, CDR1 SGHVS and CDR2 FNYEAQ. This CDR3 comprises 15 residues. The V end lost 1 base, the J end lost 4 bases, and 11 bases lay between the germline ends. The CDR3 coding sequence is TGTGCCAGCAGCTTAGACAGTGCAGAGGGAAACACCATATATTTT. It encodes CASSLDSAEGNTIYF.

CDR3 sequence (DNA): TGTGCCAGCAGTGACAGGGGACAGGGGCCCTACAATGAGCAGTTCTTC. It is translated as CASSDRGQGPYNEQFF. The chain has TRBV2 and TRBJ2-1, with 10 positions matching TRBD1. The germline V gene encodes CDR1 SNHLY and CDR2 FYNNEI. There are 16 residues in the CDR3. Trimming at V came to 3 bases and at J to 2 bases, leaving 4 bases not matched to a gene.

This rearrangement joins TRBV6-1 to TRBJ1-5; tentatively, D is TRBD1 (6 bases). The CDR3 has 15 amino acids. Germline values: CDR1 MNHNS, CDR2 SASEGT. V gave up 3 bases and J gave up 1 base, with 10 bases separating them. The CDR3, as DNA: TGTGCCAGCAGTGAGAACAGGGAGAGCAATCAGCCCCAGCATTTT. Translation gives CASSENRESNQPQHF.

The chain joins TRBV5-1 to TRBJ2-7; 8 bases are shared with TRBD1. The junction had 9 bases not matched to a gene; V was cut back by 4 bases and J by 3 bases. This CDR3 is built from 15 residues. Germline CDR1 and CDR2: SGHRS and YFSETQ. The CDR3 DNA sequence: TGCGCCAGCAGCCCATCCGGGACAGGCCTCTACGAGCAGTACTTC. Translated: CASSPSGTGLYEQYF. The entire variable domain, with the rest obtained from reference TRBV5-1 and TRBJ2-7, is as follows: KAGVTQTPRYLIKTRGQQVTLSCSPISGHRSVSWYQQTPGQGLQFLFEYFSETQRNKGNFPGRFSGRQFSNSRSEMNVSTLELGDSALYLCASSPSGTGLYEQYFGPGTRLTVT.